This T cell receptor (beta chain) originates from a study of early T cells in non-severe SARS-CoV-2 infection. TCRdb itself ran the 5' RACE reads through MiXCR, one entry per CDR3 protein. The sample holds 50,000 or so distinct CDR3 sequences, 4.5% to 7% seen once. Germline CDR1 reads SGHVS; CDR2 reads FNYEAQ. The CDR3 consists of 14 residues. Trimming removed 7 bases at V and 5 bases at J, with 14 bases between. This clonotype was picked up many times. V and J are TRBV7-6 and TRBJ2-2, with D possibly TRBD2 on 5 matching bases. Material: whole blood. This clonotype originated in an adult who was a healthcare worker with PCR-confirmed SARS-CoV-2 infection or an uninfected control (not recorded which). For the CDR3, the DNA is TGTGCCAGCAAACCGGGAACGTTAACCGGGGAGCTGTTTTTT. It is translated as CASKPGTLTGELFF.